This T cell receptor beta chain originates from a study of graft-versus-host responses after intestinal transplantation. Across the study: Each recipient received a multivisceral, liver-intestinal, or isolated intestinal graft.

V lost 3 bases to trimming and J lost 2 bases; unmatched junction nucleotides: 8. The CDR3 is 15 residues long. Germline loops: CDR1 GTSNPN, CDR2 SVGIG (reference sequence). As to this clone: Its antigen remains unknown.

Measured with immunoSEQ multiplex PCR; TCRdb has only the in-frame clones, and not every one. This sample has around 100,000 clones, with less than 90% found just once. The chain has TRBV30 and TRBJ1-2, with 8 bases aligning to TRBD1. Source: unstimulated CD4+ T cells sorted from spleen or lymph node cells, taken before transplant. This sequence was found in a human donor who was the organ donor for an intestinal transplant. CDR3 protein: CAWRETGAPNYGYTF. The CDR3 region has the DNA TGTGCCTGGAGGGAGACAGGGGCGCCGAACTATGGCTACACCTTC. Full variable domain (outside the CDR3, taken from reference TRBV30 and TRBJ1-2): SQTIHQWPATLVQPVGSPLSLECTVEGTSNPNLYWYRQAAGRGLQLLFYSVGIGQISSEVPQNLSASRPQDRQFILSSKKLLLSDSGFYLCAWRETGAPNYGYTFGSGTRLTVV.